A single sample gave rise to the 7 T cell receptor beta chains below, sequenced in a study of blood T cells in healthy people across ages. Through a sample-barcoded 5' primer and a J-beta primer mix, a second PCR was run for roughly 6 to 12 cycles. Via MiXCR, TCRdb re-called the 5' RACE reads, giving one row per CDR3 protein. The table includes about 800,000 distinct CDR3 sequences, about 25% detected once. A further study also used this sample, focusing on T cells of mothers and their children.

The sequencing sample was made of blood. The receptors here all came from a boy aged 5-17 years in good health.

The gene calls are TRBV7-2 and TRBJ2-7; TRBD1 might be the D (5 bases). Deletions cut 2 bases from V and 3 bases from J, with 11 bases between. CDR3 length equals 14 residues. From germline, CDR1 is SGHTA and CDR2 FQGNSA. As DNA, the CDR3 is TGTGCCAGCAGCTTAAGGGGCAGCTTCTACGAGCAGTACTTC. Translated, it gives CASSLRGSFYEQYF.

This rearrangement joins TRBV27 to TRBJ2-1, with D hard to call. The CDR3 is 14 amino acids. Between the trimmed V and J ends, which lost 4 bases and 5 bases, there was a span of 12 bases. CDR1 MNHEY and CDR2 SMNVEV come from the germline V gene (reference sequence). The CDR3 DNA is TGTGCCAGCAGTTATAGTTCCGGTCACAATGAGCAGTTCTTC. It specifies CASSYSSGHNEQFF.

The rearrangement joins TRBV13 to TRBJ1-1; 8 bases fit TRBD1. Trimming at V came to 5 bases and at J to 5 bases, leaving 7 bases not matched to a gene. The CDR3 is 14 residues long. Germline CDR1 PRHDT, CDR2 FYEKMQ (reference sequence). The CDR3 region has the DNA TGTGCCAGCAGCCTTCGGACAGGGTGGACTGAAGCTTTCTTT. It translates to CASSLRTGWTEAFF.

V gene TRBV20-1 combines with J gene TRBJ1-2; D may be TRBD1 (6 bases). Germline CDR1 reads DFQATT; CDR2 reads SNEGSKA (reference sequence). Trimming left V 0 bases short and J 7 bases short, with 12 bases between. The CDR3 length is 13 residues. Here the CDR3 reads CSARERQAPGYTF. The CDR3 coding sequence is TGCAGTGCTAGAGAACGACAGGCTCCTGGCTACACCTTC.

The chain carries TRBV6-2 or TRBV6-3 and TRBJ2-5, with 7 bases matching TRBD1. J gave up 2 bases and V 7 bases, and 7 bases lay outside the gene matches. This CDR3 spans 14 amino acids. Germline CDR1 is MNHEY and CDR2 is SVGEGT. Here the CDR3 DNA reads TGTGCCAGCATTAAGGGGGCTATACAAGAGACCCAGTACTTC. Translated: CASIKGAIQETQYF.

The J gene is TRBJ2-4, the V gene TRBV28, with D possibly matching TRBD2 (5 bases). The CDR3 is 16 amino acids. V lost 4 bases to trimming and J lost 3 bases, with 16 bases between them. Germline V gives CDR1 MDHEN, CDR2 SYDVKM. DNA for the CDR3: TGTGCCAGCAGTTCCCCGGGGTCAGAGGGCAAAAACATTCAGTACTTC. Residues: CASSSPGSEGKNIQYF.

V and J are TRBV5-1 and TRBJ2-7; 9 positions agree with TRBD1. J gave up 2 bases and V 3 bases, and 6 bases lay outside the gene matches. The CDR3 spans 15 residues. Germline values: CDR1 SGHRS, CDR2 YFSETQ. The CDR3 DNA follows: TGCGCCAGCAGCTGGACGACAGGGGGAGCCTACGAGCAGTACTTC. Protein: CASSWTTGGAYEQYF.